This TCR beta chain was profiled in a study of T cell repertoires in cytomegalovirus infection. Study-wide context: HLA-B-restricted CMV epitopes that are well studied, plus recently identified HLA-C-restricted ones, were used by the study. Indications of both CMV infection and matching HLA type were provided by public TCR beta signatures.

TCRdb re-analysed the reads in MiXCR, keeping a single row per CDR3 protein. This table has about 270,000 distinct CDR3 sequences, less than 25% appearing once. This clonotype was found a few times. Its antigen is currently unknown. Findings of the study overall: It was HLA-C-restricted CMV-specific TCR beta clonotypes that dominated the response ex vivo.

The source is a human donor in good health (CMV status not recorded). Some clones in this sample may be carry-over from other donors' samples. The starting material was cultured PBMCs, obtained from culture after CMV antigen stimulation.

CDR3 sequence reads: CASSPTVSNYGYTF. The CDR3 DNA reads as TGTGCCAGCAGCCCGACAGTTTCTAACTATGGCTACACCTTC. This chain connects TRBV5-4 to TRBJ1-2, with a possible D match to TRBD1 (5 bases). This CDR3 has 14 amino acids. Trimming removed 4 bases from V and 0 bases from J, with 10 bases in between. The germline V gene encodes CDR1 SGHNT and CDR2 YYREEE (reference sequence).